The table lists the clone carrying this T cell receptor beta chain with many counts. Its antigen is as yet unknown. Using RNA template, CDR3s of TCR alpha and beta were amplified with iRepertoire arm-PCR. Tissue mRNA or PBMC total RNA, roughly 90-450 ng, went into one-step reverse transcription and amplification. TCRdb itself ran the multiplex PCR reads through MiXCR, one entry per CDR3 protein. There are around 180,000 distinct CDR3 sequences in the sample; over 40% occur only once, and over 4% lies in the top ten. The data derive from a study of glioma-infiltrating T cells. The V gene end was trimmed by 5 bases and the J gene end by 6 bases; junction bases not matched to a gene: 11. This CDR3 has 15 residues. Germline CDR1 and CDR2: MNHNS and SASEGT. Study-wide results and caveats: Tissue-blood divergence was below expectation in non-neoplastic patients, above in gliomas. Tissue and blood shared very few CDR3 sequences.

Sequenced input: glioma tissue, nonneoplastic brain tissue, or PBMCs (not recorded which). The gene calls are TRBV6-1 and TRBJ2-3, with 7 bases that match TRBD1. This receptor was identified in a human donor with low-grade glioma or glioblastoma, undergoing nonglioma brain surgery, or in good health (not recorded which). CDR3 residues: CASSYTMTGLDTQYF. CDR3 nucleotides: TGTGCCAGCAGTTATACCATGACAGGGCTCGATACGCAGTATTTT.